This TCR beta chain appears in the sequencing data of a study of Graves' ophthalmopathy and Graves' hyperthyroidism. TCR beta CDR3 amplification used RNA transcripts. An initial RT-PCR round employing HTBI primers preceded a second-round multiplex PCR. One entry per CDR3 protein results from TCRdb running MiXCR on the multiplex PCR reads. The sample lists over a million distinct CDR3 sequences, about 38% seen once, with around 10% in the top ten. Between the trimmed V and J ends, which lost 2 bases and 3 bases, there was a span of 13 bases. Germline values: CDR1 DFQATT, CDR2 SNEGSKA (reference sequence). CDR3 length: 14 amino acids.

Sequencing was done on a sample of peripheral blood or thyroid tissue (not recorded which). V and J are TRBV20-1 and TRBJ2-5; D is perhaps TRBD2 (9 bases). The sequence was collected from an adult man with Graves' hyperthyroidism. CDR3 loop: CSARLAGQEETQYF. CDR3 DNA sequence: TGCAGTGCTAGACTAGCGGGACAGGAAGAGACCCAGTACTTC.